The 20 T cell receptor beta chains given below trace back to one sample, sequenced in a study of blood T cell repertoires in COVID-19. The repertoire was sequenced with immunoSEQ multiplex PCR; TCRdb's copy has only in-frame clones and lacks some. The table lists about 170,000 clones, roughly 84% of them singletons. Sequencing was done on a sample of peripheral blood. Receptor source: a man aged 50-60 years with active or convalescent COVID-19.

The rearrangement links TRBV19 to TRBJ2-3, with D possibly TRBD2 on 5 matching bases. Germline CDR1 and CDR2: LNHDA and SQIVND (reference sequence). The CDR3 loop spans 14 amino acids. V was cut by 4 bases and J by 0 bases, with 8 bases left in between. The CDR3 sequence is CASSKRISTDTQYF. The CDR3 DNA reads TGTGCCAGTAGTAAGCGGATTAGCACAGATACGCAGTATTTT.

The chain carries TRBV10-3 and TRBJ2-7, with a possible D match to TRBD1 (5 bases). Trimming cost V 4 bases and J 7 bases, with 17 bases left between them. There are 14 residues in the CDR3. CDR1 ENHRY and CDR2 SYGVKD come from the germline V gene. CDR3 loop: CAISVGQGWDEQYF. In DNA form, the CDR3 reads TGTGCCATCAGTGTGGGGCAGGGTTGGGATGAGCAGTACTTC.

This chain links TRBV10-3 with TRBJ1-2; D is possibly TRBD1 (5 bases). Germline V CDR1 and CDR2: ENHRY, SYGVKD. With 8 bases removed from V and 5 bases from J, the gap between germline ends came to 18 bases. CDR3 length: 14 amino acids. CDR3 amino acids: CAISPQGGEYGYTF. The DNA for the CDR3 is TGTGCCATCTCCCCTCAGGGAGGTGAGTATGGCTACACCTTC.

This clone was seen a handful of times. The DNA for the CDR3 is TGTGCCACATACCGCGGGCAGCTCGGTGAAAAACTGTTTTTT. Its protein is CATYRGQLGEKLFF. This chain joins TRBV6-5 and TRBJ1-4; no clear D. Trimming stripped 10 bases from V and 7 bases from J, with 19 bases between. CDR3 size: 14 residues. CDR1 is MNHEY, CDR2 SVGAGI, per germline.

J is TRBJ2-7 and V is TRBV14; 7 bases match TRBD2. CDR1 is SGHDN and CDR2 is FVKESK in the germline V gene. J gave up 5 bases and V 0 bases, and 10 bases lay outside the gene matches. The CDR3 has 16 amino acids. The chain's CDR3 is CASSQDLAALGDEQYF. CDR3 nucleotides: TGTGCCAGCAGCCAAGATCTAGCGGCCCTTGGGGACGAGCAGTACTTC.

This chain joins TRBV5-1 and TRBJ2-3; tentatively, D is TRBD2 (8 bases). In germline, CDR1 is SGHRS, CDR2 YFSETQ. There are 19 residues in the CDR3. The ends were cut back, 2 bases at V and 4 bases at J, with 26 bases in the middle. CDR3 in DNA: TGCGCCAGCAGCTTTCTGACAGGGACTCGCGGGGGGCGGGCAGATACGCAGTATTTT. Translation gives CASSFLTGTRGGRADTQYF.

The chain combines TRBV7-9 with TRBJ2-7; possible D gene TRBD1, 5 bases. Germline-derived CDR1 and CDR2 are SEHNR and FQNEAQ (reference sequence). Deletions cut 4 bases from V and 5 bases from J, with 12 bases between. The CDR3 has 13 residues. The CDR3 DNA follows: TGTGCCAGCAGCTCTAGGGGCGGCGACGAGCAGTACTTC. Translation gives CASSSRGGDEQYF.

The V and J genes are TRBV7-6 and TRBJ2-3; TRBD2 aligns across 11 bases. Germline CDR1 and CDR2: SGHVS and FNYEAQ. This CDR3 is built from 15 residues. Trimming cost V 5 bases and J 6 bases; bases outside gene matches: 7. The CDR3 loop reads CASSGRLAGRDTQYF. CDR3 in DNA: TGTGCCAGCAGCGGCAGACTAGCGGGGAGGGATACGCAGTATTTT. The full variable domain, with the rest looked up from reference TRBV7-6 and TRBJ2-3, is GAGVSQSPRYKVTKRGQDVALRCDPISGHVSLYWYRQALGQGPEFLTYFNYEAQQDKSGLPNDRFSAERPEGSISTLTIQRTEQRDSAMYRCASSGRLAGRDTQYFGPGTRLTVL.

This clone was recorded once. V and J are TRBV27 and TRBJ2-7, with 7 bases matching TRBD2. The germline CDR1 and CDR2 sequences are MNHEY and SMNVEV (reference sequence). The junction had 13 bases not matched to a gene; V was cut back by 8 bases and J by 0 bases. The CDR3 is 16 residues long. This CDR3 reads CASGLFGAGPSYEQYF. CDR3 DNA sequence: TGTGCCAGCGGGCTTTTCGGAGCGGGACCCTCCTACGAGCAGTACTTC.

In its sample, this clone was seen once. J is TRBJ2-3 and V is TRBV24-1; a weak D match, TRBD2 (5 bases). Germline V gives CDR1 KGHDR, CDR2 SFDVKD. The length of the CDR3 is 15 residues. The V end lost 4 bases, the J end lost 7 bases, and 17 bases lay between the germline ends. CDR3 residues: CATSEPHGMGYTQYF. The CDR3 DNA is TGTGCCACCAGTGAGCCACACGGGATGGGGTATACGCAGTATTTT.

This sequence joins TRBV2 and TRBJ1-2; TRBD1 agrees at 7 bases. The CDR3 has 14 amino acids. The V and J ends lost 3 bases and 4 bases, in that order; junction bases with no gene match: 5. Per germline, CDR1 SNHLY and CDR2 FYNNEI. Written as DNA, the CDR3 is TGTGCCAGCAGTGATACAGGGGCGTCCTATGGCTACACCTTC. It yields the protein CASSDTGASYGYTF.

The chain employs TRBV12-3 or TRBV12-4 and TRBJ1-1, with 8 nucleotides matching TRBD1. V gave up 5 bases and J gave up 6 bases; unmatched junction bases: 5. This CDR3 region has 13 residues. Here the CDR3 reads CASSPDRGAEAFF. The DNA for the CDR3 is TGTGCCAGCAGTCCAGACAGGGGAGCTGAAGCTTTCTTT.

The V call is TRBV5-1, the J call TRBJ1-6; D is unresolved. Looked up from germline, CDR1 is SGHRS and CDR2 is YFSETQ. V lost 0 bases and J 7 bases, leaving 8 bases between the germline ends. The CDR3 has 14 amino acids. The CDR3 spells CASSLGGGNSPLHF. In DNA, the CDR3 is TGCGCCAGCAGCTTGGGGGGAGGCAATTCACCCCTCCACTTT.

The chain links TRBV7-3 to TRBJ2-1; 10 bases map to TRBD2. With 2 bases clipped from V and 7 bases from J, the junction kept 2 bases outside the gene matches. The CDR3 is 14 amino acids. The germline V gene has CDR1 SGHTA and CDR2 FQGTGA. This chain's CDR3 is CASSLGLAENEQFF. The CDR3 DNA follows: TGTGCCAGCAGCTTAGGACTAGCGGAGAATGAGCAGTTCTTC.

This clone appeared a single time. The chain joins TRBV11-3 to TRBJ1-6, with a weak D call TRBD1 (5 bases). The ends were cut back, 2 bases at V and 14 bases at J, with 13 bases in the middle. CDR1 and CDR2 from the germline V gene are SGHNT and YENEEA. The CDR3 runs to 13 residues. Here the CDR3 DNA reads TGTGCCAGCAGCTTAAGCCCGGGGGGAACCCTCCACTTT. It is translated as CASSLSPGGTLHF.

This sequence joins TRBV7-8 and TRBJ2-3; D is perhaps TRBD2 (6 bases). This CDR3 spans 15 amino acids. V gave up 5 bases and J gave up 0 bases, with 12 bases separating them. In germline, CDR1 is SGHVS, CDR2 FQNEAQ. The chain's CDR3 is CASSPWGGSTDTQYF. For the CDR3, the DNA is TGTGCCAGCAGCCCCTGGGGAGGAAGCACAGATACGCAGTATTTT.

The V call is TRBV14, the J call TRBJ2-5; TRBD1 matches 9 bases. Germline V CDR1 and CDR2: SGHDN, FVKESK. CDR3 length: 15 amino acids. V trimming: 4 bases; J trimming: 4 bases; junction bases outside the gene matches: 7. The CDR3: CASSPGQGRGETQYF. CDR3 sequence (DNA): TGTGCCAGCAGCCCGGGACAGGGTCGGGGAGAGACCCAGTACTTC.

The gene calls are TRBV5-4 and TRBJ2-1; TRBD2 matches at 10 bases. Germline CDR1 SGHNT, CDR2 YYREEE (reference sequence). V was clipped by 4 bases and J by 7 bases; unmatched bases: 11. The CDR3 length is 16 residues. CDR3 DNA: TGTGCCAGCAGCCCCGGGCAGCGGGGGGGCCTAAATGAGCAGTTCTTC. This translates into CASSPGQRGGLNEQFF.

The chain uses TRBV2 and TRBJ1-2; D not resolved. CDR3 length: 14 residues. With 4 bases removed from V and 1 base from J, the gap between germline ends came to 10 bases. The V gene's germline CDR1 is SNHLY and CDR2 FYNNEI. The CDR3 region has the DNA TGTGCCAGCAGTGTTTTAGACAATAACTATGGCTACACCTTC. Translating gives CASSVLDNNYGYTF.

DNA of the CDR3: TGTGCCAGCAGTTCCATGGGCCACACTGAAGCTTTCTTT. It codes for CASSSMGHTEAFF. The J gene is TRBJ1-1, the V gene TRBV6-2 or TRBV6-3, with D unresolved. Per germline, CDR1 MNHEY and CDR2 SVGEGT. Trimming took 4 bases from V and 3 from J, leaving 9 bases between them. The CDR3 length is 13 residues.